Below are 15 T cell receptor beta chains sequenced from a single sample in a study of cytotoxic CD8 clonotypes in ibrutinib-treated CLL. TCRdb's table, derived via immunoSEQ multiplex PCR, lists solely in-frame clones and lacks some. The data contain 40,000 or so clones, approximately 70% of them singletons. Source: PBMCs, taken after 12 months of ibrutinib treatment. Every receptor here comes from a human donor with chronic lymphocytic leukemia.

The chain is built from TRBV5-1 and TRBJ1-1, with a tentative D call TRBD1 (5 bases). Trimming cost V 6 bases and J 5 bases, with 20 bases left between them. The CDR3 runs 15 residues. In germline, CDR1 is SGHRS, CDR2 YFSETQ. The DNA for the CDR3 is TGCGCCAGCACCATGAGACCCGGGGCGCGGACTGAAGCTTTCTTT. As protein: CASTMRPGARTEAFF.

This chain connects TRBV10-3 to TRBJ2-7; D is unclear. Germline V gene sequence: CDR1 ENHRY, CDR2 SYGVKD. The V end lost 8 bases, the J end lost 2 bases, and 10 bases lay between the germline ends. This CDR3 spans 12 amino acids. This CDR3 reads CAIQDGTYEQYF. CDR3 sequence (DNA): TGTGCCATCCAAGATGGTACCTACGAGCAGTACTTC.

The rearrangement joins TRBV19 to TRBJ2-2; TRBD2 matches at 7 bases. The germline V gene encodes CDR1 LNHDA and CDR2 SQIVND (reference sequence). The CDR3 runs 16 residues. The V and J ends lost 5 bases and 3 bases, in that order; junction bases with no gene match: 9. CDR3 bases: TGTGCCAGTAGTGATGGGGCTAGCGGTCACACCGGGGAGCTGTTTTTT. Amino acid sequence: CASSDGASGHTGELFF. The full variable domain, in which reference TRBV19 and TRBJ2-2 provide the parts outside the CDR3, is DGGITQSPKYLFRKEGQNVTLSCEQNLNHDAMYWYRQDPGQGLRLIYYSQIVNDFQKGDIAEGYSVSREKKESFPLTVTSAQKNPTAFYLCASSDGASGHTGELFFGEGSRLTVL.

This clone was recorded once. The chain couples TRBV30 to TRBJ2-1; D possibly corresponds to TRBD2 (6 bases). V gave up 4 bases and J gave up 0 bases, with 16 bases separating them. The CDR3 spans 16 residues. Germline-derived CDR1 and CDR2 are GTSNPN and SVGIG (reference sequence). The CDR3 loop is CAWTPLGRGSYNEQFF. CDR3 in DNA: TGTGCCTGGACCCCACTAGGGCGGGGCTCCTACAATGAGCAGTTCTTC.

The chain combines TRBV28 with TRBJ2-1; TRBD2 matches 11 bases. Germline lookup yields CDR1 MDHEN and CDR2 SYDVKM. After removal of 8 bases from V and 4 bases from J, the junction contained 7 bases not matched to a gene. The CDR3 has 15 residues. The CDR3 DNA reads as TGTGCCAGCGCCCTGACTAGCGGGAAGTACAATGAGCAGTTCTTC. Translating it yields CASALTSGKYNEQFF.

V is TRBV4-3 and J is TRBJ1-4; 10 positions agree with TRBD1. The CDR3 loop spans 16 amino acids. V lost 1 base to trimming and J lost 8 bases; unmatched junction nucleotides: 7. Looked up from germline, CDR1 is LGHNA and CDR2 is YSLEER. CDR3 DNA: TGCGCCAGCAGCCAAGTGATAGGGACAGGGGAAGAAAAACTGTTTTTT. It is translated as CASSQVIGTGEEKLFF.

The chain combines TRBV2 with TRBJ1-1; tentative D call: TRBD1 (5 bases). Trimming left V 5 bases short and J 0 bases short, with 19 bases between. Looked up from germline, CDR1 is SNHLY and CDR2 is FYNNEI. The CDR3 totals 17 residues. The CDR3 sequence: CASSLQGPGQVNTEAFF. CDR3 nucleotides: TGTGCCAGCAGTCTCCAGGGTCCCGGTCAGGTGAACACTGAAGCTTTCTTT.

V usage is TRBV10-3 and J usage is TRBJ1-2; 7 bases match TRBD1. The CDR3 runs to 16 residues. V lost 8 bases to trimming and J lost 8 bases; unmatched junction nucleotides: 20. Germline V gene sequence: CDR1 ENHRY, CDR2 SYGVKD. The CDR3 reads CAIARDSYPLGEGYTF. The CDR3 DNA follows: TGTGCCATCGCCAGGGACAGTTACCCCCTAGGTGAAGGCTACACCTTC.

In its sample, this clone was seen once. V usage is TRBV7-9 and J usage is TRBJ1-3; 7 positions match TRBD1. The ends lost 2 bases at V and 4 bases at J; junction bases unmatched: 5. CDR1 is SEHNR, CDR2 FQNEAQ, per germline (reference sequence). The CDR3 covers 15 residues. The CDR3 is CASSLSRGQGNTIYF. The CDR3, as DNA: TGTGCCAGCAGCTTATCCAGGGGACAGGGAAACACCATATATTTT. The whole variable domain, filled in from reference TRBV7-9 and TRBJ1-3, reads DTGVSQNPRHKITKRGQNVTFRCDPISEHNRLYWYRQTLGQGPEFLTYFQNEAQLEKSRLLSDRFSAERPKGSFSTLEIQRTEQGDSAMYLCASSLSRGQGNTIYFGEGSWLTVV.

J is TRBJ1-3 and V is TRBV7-9; D is uncertain. The V end lost 2 bases, the J end lost 2 bases, and 13 bases lay between the germline ends. This CDR3 has 16 amino acids. Germline V gives CDR1 SEHNR, CDR2 FQNEAQ (reference sequence). The CDR3: CASSLRREAAGNTIYF. The CDR3 DNA follows: TGTGCCAGCAGCTTAAGGAGGGAAGCGGCTGGAAACACCATATATTTT.

V is TRBV19 and J is TRBJ2-1; D is perhaps TRBD2 (6 bases). Per the germline V gene, CDR1 is LNHDA and CDR2 is SQIVND (reference sequence). The CDR3 runs to 13 residues. V gave up 10 bases and J gave up 10 bases, with 20 bases separating them. The chain's CDR3 is CATIRVPGDEQFF. CDR3 sequence (DNA): TGTGCCACTATCAGGGTCCCGGGAGACGAGCAGTTCTTC.

Concerning this clone: Different DNA sequences within this sample yield the same CDR3. The DNA for the CDR3 is TGTGCCTGGAGTTACTTCAGACCGGGAAACTCTGGGGCCAACGTCCTGACTTTC. It codes for CAWSYFRPGNSGANVLTF. V is TRBV30 and J is TRBJ2-6; possible D gene TRBD2, 5 bases. CDR3 size: 18 residues. Germline V gene lookup returns CDR1 GTSNPN and CDR2 SVGIG (reference sequence). V lost 2 bases and J lost 0, with 17 bases in between.

The chain carries TRBV5-8 and TRBJ1-1, with D possibly TRBD1 on 5 matching bases. Trimming took 7 bases from V and 3 from J, leaving 13 bases between them. The CDR3 has 13 amino acids. Germline CDR1 and CDR2: SGHTS and YDEGEE. CDR3 sequence: CASGKLRDTEAFF. The CDR3 DNA is TGTGCCAGCGGAAAGCTCAGGGACACTGAAGCTTTCTTT.

The V and J genes are TRBV28 and TRBJ1-2, with 9 bases lining up with TRBD1. The CDR3 has 13 amino acids. Germline V CDR1 and CDR2: MDHEN, SYDVKM. J lost 8 bases, V lost 6 bases, and 7 bases had no gene match. The CDR3 sequence is CASSRDRAKGYTF. The CDR3 DNA reads as TGTGCCAGCAGCCGGGACAGGGCCAAGGGCTACACCTTC.

This chain joins TRBV5-1 and TRBJ2-1; a possible D gene is TRBD2 (6 bases). The CDR3 sequence is 12 residues long. Germline values: CDR1 SGHRS, CDR2 YFSETQ. Trimming removed 1 base from V and 9 bases from J, with 8 bases in between. CDR3 protein: CASSLTRGEQFF. The CDR3 DNA sequence: TGCGCCAGCAGCTTGACGCGGGGTGAGCAGTTCTTC.